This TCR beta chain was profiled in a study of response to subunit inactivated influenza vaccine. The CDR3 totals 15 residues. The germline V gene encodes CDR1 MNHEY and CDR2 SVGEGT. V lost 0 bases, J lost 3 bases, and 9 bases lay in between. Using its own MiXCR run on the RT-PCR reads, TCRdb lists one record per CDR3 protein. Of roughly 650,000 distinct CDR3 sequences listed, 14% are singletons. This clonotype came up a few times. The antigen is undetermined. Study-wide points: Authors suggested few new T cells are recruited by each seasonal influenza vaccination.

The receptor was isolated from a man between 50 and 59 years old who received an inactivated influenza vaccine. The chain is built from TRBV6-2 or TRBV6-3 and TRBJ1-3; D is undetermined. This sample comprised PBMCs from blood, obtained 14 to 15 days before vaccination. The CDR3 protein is CASSYSSDGGNTIYF. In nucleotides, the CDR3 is TGTGCCAGCAGTTACTCGAGTGACGGTGGAAACACCATATATTTT.